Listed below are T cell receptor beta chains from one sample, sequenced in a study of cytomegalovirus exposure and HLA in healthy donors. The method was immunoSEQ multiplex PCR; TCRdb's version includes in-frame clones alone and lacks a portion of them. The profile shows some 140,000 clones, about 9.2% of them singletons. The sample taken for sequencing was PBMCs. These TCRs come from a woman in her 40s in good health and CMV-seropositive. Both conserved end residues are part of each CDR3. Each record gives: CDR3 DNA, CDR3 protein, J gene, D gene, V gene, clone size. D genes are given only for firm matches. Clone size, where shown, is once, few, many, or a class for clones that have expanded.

CDR3 DNA: TGTGCCAGCAGCTCCGGGACAAGCTCTACCTACGAGCAGTACTTC
CDR3 protein: CASSSGTSSTYEQYF
J gene: TRBJ2-7
D gene: -
V gene: TRBV7-9
clone size: few

CDR3 DNA: TGTGCCAGCAGTGACCAGGGGTTCACTAATGAAAAACTGTTTTTT
CDR3 protein: CASSDQGFTNEKLFF
J gene: TRBJ1-4
D gene: -
V gene: TRBV6-1
clone size: few

CDR3 DNA: TGTGCCACCAGCAGAGATACGAGGGTGCAGTACTTC
CDR3 protein: CATSRDTRVQYF
J gene: TRBJ2-7
D gene: -
V gene: TRBV15
clone size: few

CDR3 DNA: TGCGCCAGCAGCATCGACAGGGTGGGCACTGAAGCTTTCTTT
CDR3 protein: CASSIDRVGTEAFF
J gene: TRBJ1-1
D gene: TRBD1
V gene: TRBV5-1
clone size: few

CDR3 DNA: TGTGCCAGCAGCTTTAGGACAGGGTACAATGAGCAGTTCTTC
CDR3 protein: CASSFRTGYNEQFF
J gene: TRBJ2-1
D gene: TRBD1
V gene: TRBV7-8
clone size: -

CDR3 DNA: TGTGCCAGCAGCTTAGGGGCTAGCGGGGGTACAGATACGCAGTATTTT
CDR3 protein: CASSLGASGGTDTQYF
J gene: TRBJ2-3
D gene: TRBD2
V gene: TRBV7-3
clone size: few

CDR3 DNA: TGTGCCAGCAGGGGAGGCTACGAGCAGTACTTC
CDR3 protein: CASRGGYEQYF
J gene: TRBJ2-7
D gene: -
V gene: TRBV6-5
clone size: -

CDR3 DNA: TGCGCCAGCAGAGGCGGGGGGGCCACAGATACGCAGTATTTT
CDR3 protein: CASRGGGATDTQYF
J gene: TRBJ2-3
D gene: TRBD2
V gene: TRBV5-1
clone size: -

CDR3 DNA: TGTGCCAGCAGTTACCAGCCGGGAAACACAGATACGCAGTATTTT
CDR3 protein: CASSYQPGNTDTQYF
J gene: TRBJ2-3
D gene: -
V gene: TRBV6-6
clone size: -

CDR3 DNA: TGCAGTGCTAGAGCGGATACGCAGTATTTT
CDR3 protein: CSARADTQYF
J gene: TRBJ2-3
D gene: -
V gene: TRBV20-1
clone size: -